Listed here is a single TCR beta chain. What it binds is unknown. This sample includes further DNA sequences coding for the same CDR3. CDR3 length equals 11 residues. The ends were cut back, 3 bases at V and 4 bases at J, with 3 bases in the middle. CDR1 and CDR2 (germline): MNHEY, SMNVEV (reference sequence). Using immunoSEQ multiplex PCR, the repertoire was profiled, and TCRdb retains in-frame clones only, with some absent. The sample shows some 120,000 clones, 85% to 95% of them seen only once. The data were taken from a study of OX40 agonist ivuxolimab in advanced cancers. Background on the study: Cohort: 80% to 90% men, mean age approximately 60, aged roughly 23 to 79. Three patients showed partial responses: one hepatocellular carcinoma and two cutaneous melanoma cases. Study findings and constraints: In a subset of nonresponders, normalized T-cell clonal expansion was also low. Average numbers of expanded clones were greater in CD8+ T cells than in CD4+.

The sample consisted of CD4+ or CD8+ T cells sorted from blood, taken in a trial of the OX40 agonist ivuxolimab. The TCR originated in an adult with an advanced solid tumor such as melanoma, head and neck, liver or kidney cancer. J is TRBJ2-5 and V is TRBV27; D is undetermined. In nucleotides, the CDR3 is TGTGCCAGCAGTTTGGGAGAGACCCAGTACTTC. Its protein is CASSLGETQYF.